This TCR beta chain originates from a study of shared clonotypes between healthy human individuals (dated by TCRdb to between 2020 and 2021). For the wider study: A couple of women and a few men aged 18 to 49 years were included in the cohort. Blood TCR repertoires of five healthy adults were deeply sequenced to estimate repertoire size and the extent of clonotype sharing between individuals. Per donor, leukapheresis produced somewhere between about 0.8 and 9 billion PBMCs. Per donor, three plates each were used for CD4 naive and CD4 memory, two for CD8 naive, and one for CD8 memory. To increase sequencing depth and limit assay-specific biases, different laboratories used diverse techniques to prepare libraries and sequence TCR repertoires.

With regard to this clone: This clone's antigen is unknown. One base away there is no much larger clone; base qualities are not given.

For the CD8 naive samples, CD45RO-negative cells were positively selected for CCR7, yielding a CD45RA+CCR7+ population from which TemRA cells were excluded. The donors were healthy, HIV-negative adults who had no recently reported acute infections or vaccinations. Only Caucasian adults living in Nashville, Tennessee, USA were represented among the donors. After blood collection by leukapheresis, PBMCs were isolated using Ficoll-Histopaque density gradient centrifugation and then cryopreserved in the vapor phase of liquid nitrogen. Analytical flow cytometry was used to check the purity and quantity of each magnetically sorted T cell population. Genomic DNA was isolated from each sorted fraction and quantified by UV absorbance on a Nanodrop 2000c. Study-wide findings and limitations: Because the study included only a small number of donors, the genetic and exposure-history diversity represented was limited. Compared with non-shared clonotypes, clonotypes shared by all four sorted-subset donors had higher generation probabilities. Pairwise subsampling led to the expectation that sequencing depth would affect the degree of clonotype sharing among donors. Rarefaction of sorted-subset datasets indicated incomplete sequencing despite the large sequencing depth. Roughly 5% of naive CD4, approximately 3.7% of naive CD8, 2.3% of memory CD4, and 0.4% of memory CD8 clonotypes were shared across a few donors. Sampling was limited to blood, and TCR repertoires in tissue likely differ from TCR repertoires in blood. Naive subsets generally had larger estimated clonotype richness than memory subsets.

Using the deep immunoSEQ assay, multiplex PCR amplified TCR CDR3 regions from genomic DNA. Extracted genomic DNA from each cell subset was distributed evenly across all wells of several immunoSEQ 96-well plates, and each plate was treated as a replicate. For sorted subsets, around 200 ng genomic DNA, equal to about 30,000 T cell genomes, was loaded into each replicate PCR. Purified libraries were measured with a Qubit 3.0 fluorometer, size-checked on a Bioanalyzer 2100, and measured again with the KAPA Library Quantification kit. Each immunoSEQ 96-well plate was sequenced on its own single-read 150-cycle Illumina NextSeq 550 flow cell. As for the original processing: Because the immunoSEQ output included only junctional sequences and no quality scores, the filtering could not be the same as the filtering used for full-length reads. To assign V/J genes and CDR3, sequences were annotated against IMGT germline references using PyIR, a Python wrapper for IgBLAST v1.9. Reads with weak V/J assignments (E-value above 1e-6), missing CDR3, stop codons, out-of-frame junctions, or ambiguous translated residues were removed. V3J clonotypes were defined as sequences sharing the same inferred V gene, J gene, and CDR3 amino acid sequence. To compute the percentage overlap between repertoires, the number of shared unique clonotypes was divided by the size of the smaller repertoire. RTK rarefaction, the Chao1 estimator, and Recon v2.1 estimates of unobserved clonotypes were used to assess repertoire richness. For all TCRbeta clonotypes obtained by the gDNA method from a few donors, generation probabilities were computed with OLGA. Here the immuneACCESS table is served through TCRdb, limited to in-frame sequences with V and J called. Missing clones are a known gap in these copies; in checked studies unresolved V genes cover under half, and the rest lacks a known reason. That table supplies the V and J calls and clone size; D and trimming were determined from the DNA. For this sample the table gives hundreds of thousands of clones, of which 95% to 97% were detected only once. The ten largest make up around 0.1% of the sample.

V is shortened by 3 bases, J by 6 bases, and the region joining them spans 6 bases. Spanning cysteine to phenylalanine, the CDR3 consists of 12 amino acids. The read is trimmed to its CDR3 DNA, 36 bases read in frame from base 1. CDR1 SEHNR and CDR2 FQNEAQ were looked up in the germline V gene (reference sequence). Sequencing was done on a sample of naive CD8+ T cells sorted from blood. This specimen's cell subset or site label, per the study, means: CD45RA+CCR7+. The sequence joins TRBV7-9 to TRBJ1-5, with the D gene not confidently named. This clonotype originated in a young woman in good health. The CDR3 reads CASSFYGQPQHF. The sequenced DNA is TGTGCCAGCAGCTTTTATGGTCAGCCCCAGCATTTT.